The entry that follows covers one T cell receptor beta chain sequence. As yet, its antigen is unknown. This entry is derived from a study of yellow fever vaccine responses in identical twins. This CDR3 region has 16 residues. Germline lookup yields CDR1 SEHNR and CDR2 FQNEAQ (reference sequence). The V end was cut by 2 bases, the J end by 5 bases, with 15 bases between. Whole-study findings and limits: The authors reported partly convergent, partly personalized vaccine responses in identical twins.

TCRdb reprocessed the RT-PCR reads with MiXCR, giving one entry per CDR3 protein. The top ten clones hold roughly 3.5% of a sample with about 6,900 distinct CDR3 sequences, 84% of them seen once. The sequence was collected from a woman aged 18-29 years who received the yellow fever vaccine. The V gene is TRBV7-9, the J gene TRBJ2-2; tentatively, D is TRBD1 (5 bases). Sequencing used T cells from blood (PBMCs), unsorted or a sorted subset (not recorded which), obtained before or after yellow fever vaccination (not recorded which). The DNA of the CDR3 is TGTGCCAGCAGCTTAATGAGGACACCATGGACCGGGGAGCTGTTTTTT. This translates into CASSLMRTPWTGELFF. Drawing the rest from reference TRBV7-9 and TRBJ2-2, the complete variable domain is DTGVSQNPRHKITKRGQNVTFRCDPISEHNRLYWYRQTLGQGPEFLTYFQNEAQLEKSRLLSDRFSAERPKGSFSTLEIQRTEQGDSAMYLCASSLMRTPWTGELFFGEGSRLTVL.